This T cell receptor beta chain stems from a study of cytomegalovirus exposure and HLA in healthy donors. The PCR was carried out with 60 Vbeta primers and 13 Jbeta primers. Using immunoSEQ multiplex PCR, the repertoire was profiled, and TCRdb retains in-frame clones only, with some absent. This sample carries more than 130,000 clones, more than 60% of them seen once, and the ten largest clones take about 2.8%. A note on this clone: The antigen remains undetermined.

The donors were healthy bone marrow donors. Findings of the study overall: Cytomegalovirus association was listed for approximately 150 TCR beta chains. The study found most TCR sequences rare, yet found some public TCRs in many donors. Specific recognition of CMV antigens was confirmed in vitro for a few chains (all CMV-associated).

Per germline, CDR1 MNHEY and CDR2 SVGAGI. The V segment lost 8 bases and the J segment 4 bases; nucleotides outside the gene matches: 4. This CDR3 comprises 13 residues. The sequence derives from a male donor in good health and CMV-seronegative. V gene TRBV6-5 combines with J gene TRBJ2-7, with TRBD1 identical over 11 bases. Sequenced sample: PBMCs. The DNA of the CDR3 is TGTGCCAGCCGGACAGGGGGCAGATACGAGCAGTACTTC. It codes for CASRTGGRYEQYF.